This entry lists 10 T cell receptor beta chains sequenced from one sample in a study of glioma-infiltrating T cells. Using RNA template, CDR3s of TCR alpha and beta were amplified with iRepertoire arm-PCR. A single record per CDR3 protein comes from TCRdb applying MiXCR to the multiplex PCR reads. The sample has roughly 350,000 distinct CDR3 sequences; less than 50% are singletons. The source material was glioma tissue, nonneoplastic brain tissue, or PBMCs (not recorded which). The receptors shown here come from a human donor with low-grade glioma or glioblastoma, undergoing nonglioma brain surgery, or in good health (not recorded which).

V is TRBV7-9 and J is TRBJ1-5; 10 bases agree with TRBD1. J was trimmed by 6 bases and V by 5 bases; bases with no gene match: 7. The CDR3 sequence is 15 residues long. Germline CDR1 is SEHNR and CDR2 is FQNEAQ (reference sequence). The CDR3 here is CASSTGQGTVQPQHF. The CDR3 DNA follows: TGTGCCAGCAGCACGGGACAGGGGACGGTTCAGCCCCAGCATTTT. The full variable domain, its missing parts supplied by reference TRBV7-9 and TRBJ1-5, is DTGVSQNPRHKITKRGQNVTFRCDPISEHNRLYWYRQTLGQGPEFLTYFQNEAQLEKSRLLSDRFSAERPKGSFSTLEIQRTEQGDSAMYLCASSTGQGTVQPQHFGDGTRLSIL.

This clonotype has just one count. This rearrangement joins TRBV29-1 to TRBJ2-1; D not certain. The V end lost 7 bases, the J end lost 6 bases, and 16 bases lay between the germline ends. Per germline, CDR1 SQVTM and CDR2 ANQGSEA. The CDR3 spans 13 residues. CDR3 DNA: TGCAGCGCAGTAGGAACAGCTCCCAATGAGCAGTTCTTC. It specifies CSAVGTAPNEQFF.

The chain is built from TRBV12-3 or TRBV12-4 and TRBJ2-4, with D possibly TRBD1 on 5 matching bases. This CDR3 is 13 amino acids long. V lost 6 bases and J lost 13, with 19 bases in between. The CDR3 DNA reads TGTGCCAGCAGCCTTCTTCGGACACCGCGACAGTACTTC. It specifies CASSLLRTPRQYF.

This clonotype was found many times. J is TRBJ2-3 and V is TRBV20-1, with 9 nucleotides matching TRBD2. This CDR3 region has 18 residues. V lost 0 bases, J lost 0 bases, and 10 bases stayed unmatched. Germline CDR1 and CDR2: DFQATT and SNEGSKA (reference sequence). CDR3 residues: CSAREREGTFPSTDTQYF. CDR3 DNA: TGCAGTGCTAGAGAGCGGGAGGGGACCTTTCCTAGCACAGATACGCAGTATTTT.

The chain combines TRBV28 with TRBJ2-1, with D unresolved. V gave up 8 bases and J gave up 6 bases, with 14 bases separating them. This CDR3 contains 13 residues. Germline loops: CDR1 MDHEN, CDR2 SYDVKM. The CDR3 DNA reads as TGTGCCAGCTTTTTCCCTATGCTCAATGAGCAGTTCTTC. Protein sequence: CASFFPMLNEQFF.

This chain links TRBV28 with TRBJ2-3, with D unclear. CDR1 and CDR2 from the germline V gene are MDHEN and SYDVKM. The CDR3 is made up of 14 amino acids. V was shortened by 5 bases and J by 4 bases, with 13 bases between the two germline ends. Written as DNA, the CDR3 is TGTGCCAGCAGTCGGCAGATGGGCCCAGATACGCAGTATTTT. Its protein product is CASSRQMGPDTQYF.

This chain uses TRBV4-3 with TRBJ2-1, with 7 bases lining up with TRBD1. Germline V gene sequence: CDR1 LGHNA, CDR2 YSLEER. Trimming cost V 0 bases and J 1 base; bases outside gene matches: 6. The length of the CDR3 is 17 residues. The DNA of the CDR3 is TGCGCCAGCAGCCAAGAACCAGGGGGTGTTTCCTACAATGAGCAGTTCTTC. Protein: CASSQEPGGVSYNEQFF.

The chain uses TRBV11-2 and TRBJ2-2; unclear D gene. From germline, CDR1 is SGHAT and CDR2 FQNNGV. Deletions cut 0 bases from V and 8 bases from J, with 7 bases between. There are 13 residues in the CDR3. DNA for the CDR3: TGTGCCAGCAGCTTAGAAAGTCTTGGGGAGCTGTTTTTT. As protein: CASSLESLGELFF.

This clonotype was picked up many times. This sequence joins TRBV27 and TRBJ2-1; possibly TRBD1 or TRBD2 for D (5 bases each). The CDR3 sequence is 13 residues long. CDR1 and CDR2 from the germline V gene are MNHEY and SMNVEV (reference sequence). With 4 bases removed from V and 4 bases from J, the gap between germline ends came to 8 bases. The CDR3 DNA is TGTGCCAGCAGTTGGGACGGATACAATGAGCAGTTCTTC. This gives the protein CASSWDGYNEQFF.

The J gene is TRBJ2-1, the V gene TRBV5-1; 8 nucleotides match TRBD1. The CDR3 loop spans 16 amino acids. Germline V CDR1 and CDR2: SGHRS, YFSETQ. With V trimmed by 1 base and J by 4 bases, 7 bases remained unmatched. This CDR3 is CASSLTGTGDYNEQFF. CDR3 sequence (DNA): TGCGCCAGCAGCTTGACCGGGACAGGCGATTACAATGAGCAGTTCTTC.